This T cell receptor beta chain is from a study of blood T cell repertoires in COVID-19. This clone showed up just once. Methods used by the authors: How many nucleated cells were present was estimated from reference gene primer amplification. Sequenced by immunoSEQ multiplex PCR; TCRdb stores in-frame clones only, minus some. V and J calls and clone size come straight from that table; D and trimming were deduced from the DNA. The sample yields 150,000 to 170,000 clones, approximately 80% seen once. The V gene lost 1 base and the J gene lost 9 bases, with 13 bases spanning the gap. Per germline, CDR1 SGHAT and CDR2 FQDESV (reference sequence). This CDR3 has 15 amino acids.

This sequence was found in a woman between 55 and 75 years old with acute or convalescent COVID-19. The rearrangement links TRBV11-1 to TRBJ1-6, with D perhaps matching TRBD1 (6 bases). The sequencing input was peripheral blood. The CDR3 DNA reads TGTGCCAGCAGCTTAGGCGGTCAGGGGATTTCACCCCTCCACTTT. Residues: CASSLGGQGISPLHF.